The sequence of this T cell receptor (beta chain) was determined in a study of T cell responses to AZD1222 COVID-19 vaccine. Study-level findings and limits: Nearly half of spike-specific TCRs reportedly go after variant regions that carry no mutations. Sampling that yielded the repertoires occurred only after the peak T cell response.

The data were produced by immunoSEQ multiplex PCR, yet TCRdb's version contains in-frame clones alone and is incomplete. The repertoire holds more than 95,000 clones, 91% seen once, with 35% to 50% in the top ten. The CDR3 sequence is 14 residues long. CDR1 is SGHAT, CDR2 FQNNGV, per germline. V lost 9 bases to trimming and J lost 8 bases, with 20 bases between them. Points on this clone: Its antigen remains unidentified.

The starting material was peripheral blood, obtained on day 0 of AZD1222 vaccination. The V gene is TRBV11-2, the J gene TRBJ2-1; a possible D gene is TRBD2 (5 bases). This TCR was sampled from an adult in good health. CDR3 residues: CASRGRSRDDEQFF. Written as DNA, the CDR3 is TGTGCCAGTCGGGGAAGGTCTCGCGACGATGAGCAGTTCTTC.